One sample yielded the 5 T cell receptor beta chains listed below, sequenced in a study of blood T cell repertoires in COVID-19. Some clones are missing from TCRdb's copy, which holds only in-frame ones; the method was immunoSEQ multiplex PCR. The profile covers about 58,000 clones, with roughly nine tenths appearing a single time and roughly 7.7% taken by the ten largest. The sequenced sample consisted of peripheral blood. The receptors were sampled from a woman in her 70s with active COVID-19.

This clone was seen a few times. This chain links TRBV27 with TRBJ1-2; D unclear. V was cut by 4 bases and J by 0 bases, with 12 bases left in between. CDR1 and CDR2 from the germline V gene are MNHEY and SMNVEV (reference sequence). This CDR3 region has 15 residues. The CDR3 sequence is CASSSVDKTNYGYTF. Here the CDR3 DNA reads TGTGCCAGCAGTTCCGTAGACAAAACTAACTATGGCTACACCTTC.

The gene calls are TRBV5-4 and TRBJ2-1; TRBD2 aligns across 7 bases. Trimming took 4 bases from V and 3 from J; bases not matched to a gene: 13. The CDR3 totals 17 residues. Per germline, CDR1 SGHNT and CDR2 YYREEE (reference sequence). The CDR3 DNA reads as TGTGCCAGCAGCCCCAATTCGGGACTACAAAACTACAATGAGCAGTTCTTC. Protein sequence: CASSPNSGLQNYNEQFF.

The chain is built from TRBV25-1 and TRBJ2-5; tentative D call: TRBD1 (6 bases). V lost 4 bases and J lost 5, with 14 bases in between. The CDR3 sequence is 14 residues long. CDR1 is MGHDK, CDR2 SYGVNS, per germline. The CDR3, as DNA: TGTGCCAGCAGTGGGGTACAGGGTAGGGAGACCCAGTACTTC. It is translated as CASSGVQGRETQYF.

The CDR3 sequence: CASSLGRSTDTQYF. The CDR3 DNA reads as TGTGCCAGCAGCTTGGGCAGAAGCACAGATACGCAGTATTTT. V usage is TRBV7-9 and J usage is TRBJ2-3; D is unclear. The CDR3 sequence is 14 residues long. The ends were cut back, 3 bases at V and 0 bases at J, with 7 bases in the middle. In germline, CDR1 is SEHNR, CDR2 FQNEAQ (reference sequence).

The chain employs TRBV12-5 and TRBJ2-1; 9 bases are shared with TRBD2. Germline values: CDR1 LGHNT, CDR2 FRNRAP. This CDR3 is built from 16 residues. Trimming took 0 bases from V and 5 from J; bases not matched to a gene: 5. The CDR3 spells CASGLVVTSGNNEQFF. The DNA for the CDR3 is TGTGCTAGTGGTTTGGTAGTGACTAGCGGAAACAATGAGCAGTTCTTC.